A single sample is the source of the 27 T cell receptor beta chains below, sequenced in a study of T cells in Graves' hyperthyroidism and ophthalmopathy. Amplification yielded TCR beta CDR3 regions, with RNA transcripts as the source. RT-PCR in the first round (using the HTBI primer set) targeted the TCR CDR3. Each CDR3 protein is one row after TCRdb ran MiXCR on the multiplex PCR reads. The sample includes approximately 400,000 distinct CDR3 sequences, about 14% of them seen just once. The source material was blood. The receptors derive from a man aged 50 or older with Graves' ophthalmopathy.

This clonotype came up a few times. The V call is TRBV29-1, the J call TRBJ2-3; possibly TRBD1 or TRBD2 for D (5 bases each). Germline assignment: CDR1 SQVTM and CDR2 ANQGSEA. CDR3 size: 14 residues. V was cut by 3 bases and J by 2 bases, with 12 bases left in between. The CDR3 DNA reads as TGCAGCGTTGAGAGGGACGGAGACACAGATACGCAGTATTTT. Amino acids: CSVERDGDTDTQYF.

This clonotype was picked up many times. The CDR3 DNA sequence: TGTGCCAGCAGTTACTCGTCCGGGGGTCTTAATGAAAAACTGTTTTTT. This translates into CASSYSSGGLNEKLFF. V usage is TRBV6-5 and J usage is TRBJ1-4; weak D call: TRBD1 (5 bases). The germline gives CDR1 MNHEY, CDR2 SVGAGI. Trimming stripped 0 bases from V and 4 bases from J, with 12 bases between. This CDR3 region has 16 residues.

This clonotype was seen at least ten times. V gene TRBV20-1 combines with J gene TRBJ1-5; the D gene is possibly TRBD1 (5 bases). Germline V lookup: CDR1 DFQATT, CDR2 SNEGSKA (reference sequence). Trimming took 0 bases from V and 3 from J, leaving 12 bases between them. The CDR3 runs 15 residues. The DNA of the CDR3 is TGCAGTGCTAGAGAGCGCAGGGTGATCAATCAGCCCCAGCATTTT. It is translated as CSARERRVINQPQHF.

This chain uses TRBV7-9 with TRBJ2-2, with no clear D. The length of the CDR3 is 15 residues. In germline, CDR1 is SEHNR, CDR2 FQNEAQ (reference sequence). V dropped 3 bases and J dropped 6 bases, with 14 bases sitting between them. The CDR3 sequence: CASSLAVLQAGELFF. The CDR3 nucleotides are TGTGCCAGCAGCTTGGCGGTTCTGCAGGCCGGGGAGCTGTTTTTT.

This rearrangement joins TRBV5-1 to TRBJ1-1; TRBD1 matches at 7 bases. Germline loops: CDR1 SGHRS, CDR2 YFSETQ. The length of the CDR3 is 15 residues. With 4 bases clipped from V and 1 base from J, the junction kept 7 bases outside the gene matches. The CDR3: CASSPGTVRNTEAFF. For the CDR3, the DNA is TGCGCCAGCAGCCCCGGGACAGTGAGGAACACTGAAGCTTTCTTT.

This chain joins TRBV4-1 and TRBJ2-7; 11 bases line up with TRBD2. Germline V CDR1 and CDR2: MGHRA, YSYEKL. The CDR3 length is 16 residues. With 2 bases clipped from V and 4 bases from J, the junction kept 7 bases outside the gene matches. The CDR3 DNA reads TGCGCCAGCAGCCAATCGACTAGCGGGAAGGCATACGAGCAGTACTTC. Its translation: CASSQSTSGKAYEQYF.

In this sample, this clonotype turned up a few times. The chain combines TRBV19 with TRBJ2-4, with D perhaps TRBD1 (6 bases). Germline V gives CDR1 LNHDA, CDR2 SQIVND (reference sequence). The CDR3 spans 15 residues. V was clipped by 1 base and J by 8 bases, with 15 bases between them. The CDR3 loop reads CASSIATGTLDIQYF. The CDR3 bases are TGTGCCAGTAGTATAGCGACCGGGACATTGGACATTCAGTACTTC.

The rearrangement links TRBV19 to TRBJ2-3; 10 bases are a match to TRBD2. With 6 bases clipped from V and 6 bases from J, the junction kept 12 bases outside the gene matches. Germline V lookup: CDR1 LNHDA, CDR2 SQIVND (reference sequence). The CDR3 totals 16 residues. CDR3 nucleotide sequence: TGTGCCAGTAGCGAAGGACTAGCGGATTTATGGGATACGCAGTATTTT. Residues: CASSEGLADLWDTQYF.

This clonotype was observed a handful of times. The CDR3 here is CASVGLAGWPGELFF. CDR3 nucleotides: TGTGCCAGCGTGGGGCTAGCGGGATGGCCCGGGGAGCTGTTTTTT. V is TRBV12-3 or TRBV12-4 and J is TRBJ2-2; the match to TRBD2 covers 9 bases. The CDR3 is 15 amino acids. Losses at the gene ends were 8 bases for V and 6 bases for J; bases not matched to a gene: 10.

This clonotype was counted only a few times. The rearrangement joins TRBV13 to TRBJ2-2, with a weak D call TRBD1 (6 bases). Germline V gives CDR1 PRHDT, CDR2 FYEKMQ (reference sequence). The V and J ends lost 6 bases and 4 bases respectively, with 12 bases between them. The CDR3 is made up of 14 amino acids. The DNA for the CDR3 is TGTGCCAGCAGGCAAACAGGGTCCACCGGGGAGCTGTTTTTT. Its translation: CASRQTGSTGELFF.

This clonotype has just a few counts. The rearrangement uses TRBV9 and TRBJ2-5, with a possible D match to TRBD1 (6 bases). Germline V lookup: CDR1 SGDLS, CDR2 YYNGEE. V lost 4 bases, J lost 2 bases, and 15 bases lay in between. CDR3 size: 15 residues. The CDR3 reads CASSPARGYQETQYF. In DNA form, the CDR3 reads TGTGCCAGCAGCCCTGCCAGGGGTTATCAAGAGACCCAGTACTTC.

There are a few counts of this clonotype. The V gene is TRBV20-1, the J gene TRBJ2-3; no reliable D call. The germline V gene encodes CDR1 DFQATT and CDR2 SNEGSKA (reference sequence). The CDR3 length is 14 residues. Trimming removed 4 bases at V and 6 bases at J, with 17 bases between. The CDR3 loop reads CSATTGPPKDTQYF. The DNA of the CDR3 is TGCAGTGCTACTACCGGGCCCCCTAAGGATACGCAGTATTTT.

This chain joins TRBV6-2 or TRBV6-3 and TRBJ1-5, with D possibly matching TRBD1 (6 bases). CDR3 length equals 15 residues. Trimming left V 4 bases short and J 2 bases short, with 12 bases between. Germline assignment: CDR1 MNHEY and CDR2 SVGEGT. CDR3 protein: CASSFSGAGNQPQHF. The CDR3 DNA reads as TGTGCCAGCAGTTTTTCGGGGGCTGGCAATCAGCCCCAGCATTTT.

The sample holds many counts of this clonotype. The genes are TRBV12-3 or TRBV12-4 and TRBJ1-6, with 7 nucleotides matching TRBD1. CDR3 length: 14 amino acids. J was trimmed by 8 bases and V by 9 bases; bases with no gene match: 10. The CDR3 DNA reads TGTGCCAGTCAGGGGGAACCAGGTTATTCACCCCTCCACTTT. It is translated as CASQGEPGYSPLHF.

As concerns this clonotype: This sequence may be a read error, since a much larger clone differs from it by one base. This sequence joins TRBV2 and TRBJ2-5; 14 positions agree with TRBD2. Per the germline V gene, CDR1 is SNHLY and CDR2 is FYNNEI. The CDR3 consists of 14 residues. The CDR3 region is CASKGTSGGETQCF. DNA for the CDR3: TGTGCCAGCAAAGGGACTAGCGGGGGCGAGACCCAGTGCTTC.

The chain recombines TRBV24-1 with TRBJ2-2; perhaps TRBD1 as D (6 bases). Trimming cost V 7 bases and J 0 bases, with 8 bases left between them. This CDR3 has 14 residues. Germline V lookup: CDR1 KGHDR, CDR2 SFDVKD. The CDR3 is CATSRDTNTGELFF. CDR3 nucleotides: TGTGCCACCAGCCGGGACACGAACACCGGGGAGCTGTTTTTT.

This clonotype was observed many times. The rearrangement uses TRBV7-9 and TRBJ1-6; 9 bases are shared with TRBD1. The CDR3 has 15 amino acids. The germline gives CDR1 SEHNR, CDR2 FQNEAQ (reference sequence). V was clipped by 4 bases and J by 7 bases; unmatched bases: 5. In nucleotides, the CDR3 is TGTGCCAGCAGCTCGGACAGGGGAGGAAATTCACCCCTCCACTTT. Amino acids: CASSSDRGGNSPLHF.

Only a few counts were recorded for this clonotype. This rearrangement joins TRBV12-5 to TRBJ2-5; TRBD1 is a possible D gene (6 bases). CDR3 size: 14 residues. CDR1 LGHNT and CDR2 FRNRAP come from the germline V gene. Trimming stripped 5 bases from V and 1 base from J, with 11 bases between. The CDR3 here is CASGPDRIQETQYF. CDR3 sequence (DNA): TGTGCTAGTGGTCCGGACAGAATCCAAGAGACCCAGTACTTC.

This clonotype was seen at least ten times. The chain links TRBV5-6 to TRBJ1-5; 9 bases align to TRBD1. J lost 4 bases, V lost 0 bases, and 5 bases had no gene match. CDR1 and CDR2 (germline): SGHDT, YYEEEE. This CDR3 is built from 16 residues. This CDR3 is CASSLGDRVGNQPQHF. Here the CDR3 DNA reads TGTGCCAGCAGCTTGGGGGACAGGGTGGGGAATCAGCCCCAGCATTTT. The entire variable domain, with the rest obtained from reference TRBV5-6 and TRBJ1-5, is as follows: DAGVTQSPTHLIKTRGQQVTLRCSPKSGHDTVSWYQQALGQGPQFIFQYYEEEERQRGNFPDRFSGHQFPNYSSELNVNALLLGDSALYLCASSLGDRVGNQPQHFGDGTRLSIL.

With respect to this clonotype: A single base separates this from a much larger clone, so it may be a read error. The chain employs TRBV2 and TRBJ1-1, with D hard to call. This CDR3 contains 13 residues. Germline CDR1 and CDR2: SNHLY and FYNNEI. Trimming pared 8 bases from V and 2 bases from J, leaving 12 bases between. CDR3 residues: CASYSGPNTEAFF. CDR3 DNA sequence: TGTGCCAGCTACAGTGGACCCAACACTGAAGCTTTCTTT.

This clonotype was observed at least ten times. This chain links TRBV7-6 with TRBJ2-7; TRBD1 matches 10 bases. V lost 1 base, J lost 1 base, and 1 base stayed unmatched. The CDR3 has 15 amino acids. Germline values: CDR1 SGHVS, CDR2 FNYEAQ. The CDR3 DNA reads as TGTGCCAGCAGCTTAGGGGACAGGGGATCCTACGAGCAGTACTTC. The encoded protein is CASSLGDRGSYEQYF.

Ten or more counts support this clonotype. The chain is built from TRBV20-1 and TRBJ2-7; D assignment may be TRBD1 or TRBD2 (5 bases each). CDR1 and CDR2 from the germline V gene are DFQATT and SNEGSKA (reference sequence). The CDR3 spans 13 residues. V lost 6 bases to trimming and J lost 7 bases, with 19 bases between them. CDR3 coding DNA: TGCAGTGCCCGGGACCCACCCTCGTTTGAGCAGTACTTC. Protein sequence: CSARDPPSFEQYF.

The chain carries TRBV27 and TRBJ2-5, with D unclear. V shed 6 bases and J shed 1 base, with 18 bases lying between them. Germline CDR1 reads MNHEY; CDR2 reads SMNVEV (reference sequence). CDR3 length equals 16 residues. DNA of the CDR3: TGTGCCAGCAGATTACGAAACCCCTTCGCCCAAGAGACCCAGTACTTC. Translation gives CASRLRNPFAQETQYF.

This clonotype was seen many times. The chain recombines TRBV12-5 with TRBJ2-5, with TRBD2 matching over 9 bases. There are 16 residues in the CDR3. The V segment lost 5 bases and the J segment 1 base; nucleotides outside the gene matches: 8. The germline V gene has CDR1 LGHNT and CDR2 FRNRAP. The CDR3 DNA is TGTGCTAGTGGTGCCCCCTTACTAGCGGGCCAAGAGACCCAGTACTTC. It yields the protein CASGAPLLAGQETQYF. Drawing the rest from reference TRBV12-5 and TRBJ2-5, the complete variable domain is DARVTQTPRHKVTEMGQEVTMRCQPILGHNTVFWYRQTMMQGLELLAYFRNRAPLDDSGMPKDRFSAEMPDATLATLKIQPSEPRDSAVYFCASGAPLLAGQETQYFGPGTRLLVL.

This clonotype was seen ten or more times. The chain carries TRBV27 and TRBJ2-7; D perhaps matches TRBD1 (6 bases). V was cut by 4 bases and J by 6 bases, with 13 bases left in between. This CDR3 is 13 amino acids long. CDR1 is MNHEY and CDR2 is SMNVEV in the germline V gene (reference sequence). The CDR3 nucleotides read TGTGCCAGCAGTTGGAGACAGGACGCCGAGCAGTACTTC. Its protein product is CASSWRQDAEQYF.

The rearrangement links TRBV28 to TRBJ2-1; 9 bases line up with TRBD2. The length of the CDR3 is 13 residues. V lost 7 bases, J lost 5 bases, and 3 bases stayed unmatched. The germline CDR1 and CDR2 sequences are MDHEN and SYDVKM. CDR3 protein: CASTSSGDNEQFF. The CDR3 DNA is TGTGCCAGCACCTCTAGCGGGGACAATGAGCAGTTCTTC.

This clonotype showed up many times. The J gene is TRBJ2-1, the V gene TRBV6-1; TRBD1 is a possible D gene (6 bases). V shed 6 bases and J shed 9 bases, with 15 bases lying between them. Germline V gene sequence: CDR1 MNHNS, CDR2 SASEGT. The CDR3 has 13 residues. CDR3 region: CASRDPTGIEQFF. The DNA for the CDR3 is TGTGCCAGCAGGGACCCAACAGGGATTGAGCAGTTCTTC.